Below, 13 T cell receptor beta chains from the same sample are listed, as sequenced in a study of T cell changes during pregnancy in multiple sclerosis. Clones were read by immunoSEQ multiplex PCR, and TCRdb kept only the in-frame ones, dropping some. The sample lists some 43,000 clones, about nine tenths seen once, with approximately 1.6% in the top ten. The source was peripheral blood, collected in the first trimester of pregnancy. The receptors here all came from a female donor in good health, enrolled as a control in a pregnancy study.

This clone was counted a few times. CDR3 residues: CASRTNYGYTF. The CDR3 coding sequence is TGTGCCAGCAGGACAAACTATGGCTACACCTTC. V usage is TRBV28 and J usage is TRBJ1-2; D is undetermined. CDR3 size: 11 residues. Trimming stripped 6 bases from V and 2 bases from J, with 4 bases between. Germline V gene data show CDR1 as MDHEN and CDR2 as SYDVKM.

This chain connects TRBV5-6 to TRBJ2-7; 10 bases line up with TRBD2. From germline, CDR1 is SGHDT and CDR2 YYEEEE. J lost 2 bases, V lost 6 bases, and 11 bases had no gene match. This CDR3 spans 16 amino acids. The DNA of the CDR3 is TGTGCCAGCACCGAGTCGACTAGCGGGTTTGCCTACGAGCAGTACTTC. It specifies CASTESTSGFAYEQYF.

V gene TRBV21-1 combines with J gene TRBJ2-2; the D segment call TRBD2 is taken from the table without a DNA check. TRBV21-1 is flagged as a pseudogene. This CDR3 has 14 residues. CDR3 sequence: CASSKEVSTGELFF. The CDR3, as DNA: TGTGCCAGCAGCAAAGAAGTGAGCACCGGGGAGCTGTTTTTT.

This chain joins TRBV5-1 and TRBJ2-1, with 10 positions matching TRBD1. V lost 4 bases and J lost 8; bases outside the gene matches: 9. Germline CDR1 SGHRS, CDR2 YFSETQ. The CDR3 covers 15 residues. The CDR3: CASSTLTGGVDEQFF. DNA of the CDR3: TGCGCCAGCAGCACCCTGACAGGGGGCGTAGATGAGCAGTTCTTC.

The chain carries TRBV28 and TRBJ1-1; D gene uncertain. This CDR3 contains 13 residues. V was clipped by 9 bases and J by 0 bases, with 11 bases between them. CDR1 is MDHEN, CDR2 SYDVKM, per germline. CDR3 region: CASGGSMNTEAFF. CDR3 nucleotide sequence: TGTGCCAGTGGAGGTTCCATGAACACTGAAGCTTTCTTT.

The rearrangement links TRBV19 to TRBJ1-1; D gene ambiguous. Germline CDR1 reads LNHDA; CDR2 reads SQIVND (reference sequence). Trimming took off 0 bases at V and 5 bases at J, with 19 bases between the two ends. The length of the CDR3 is 17 residues. The CDR3 region has the DNA TGTGCCAGTAGTATAGATTCAGGATCCAAAGTAAGGACTGAAGCTTTCTTT. Amino acids: CASSIDSGSKVRTEAFF. The full variable domain, with the rest looked up from reference TRBV19 and TRBJ1-1, is DGGITQSPKYLFRKEGQNVTLSCEQNLNHDAMYWYRQDPGQGLRLIYYSQIVNDFQKGDIAEGYSVSREKKESFPLTVTSAQKNPTAFYLCASSIDSGSKVRTEAFFGQGTRLTVV.

The chain is built from TRBV5-6 and TRBJ2-6; weak D call: TRBD1 (6 bases). The V and J ends lost 1 base and 1 base respectively, with 12 bases between them. Looked up from germline, CDR1 is SGHDT and CDR2 is YYEEEE. CDR3 size: 17 residues. DNA for the CDR3: TGTGCCAGCAGCTTGCCGTTTACAGGGTCTGGGGCCAACGTCCTGACTTTC. It codes for CASSLPFTGSGANVLTF. Combining the CDR3 with reference TRBV5-6 and TRBJ2-6 gives the whole variable domain DAGVTQSPTHLIKTRGQQVTLRCSPKSGHDTVSWYQQALGQGPQFIFQYYEEEERQRGNFPDRFSGHQFPNYSSELNVNALLLGDSALYLCASSLPFTGSGANVLTFGAGSRLTVL.

The chain links TRBV18 to TRBJ1-3, with D tentatively TRBD1 (6 bases). This CDR3 is 14 amino acids long. Trimming took 5 bases from V and 4 from J, leaving 12 bases between them. Germline lookup yields CDR1 KGHSH and CDR2 LQKENI. CDR3 loop: CASSNTGYGNTIYF. As DNA, the CDR3 is TGTGCCAGCTCAAATACAGGGTACGGAAACACCATATATTTT.

The V call is TRBV7-9, the J call TRBJ1-4, with 9 nucleotides matching TRBD1. The germline gives CDR1 SEHNR, CDR2 FQNEAQ (reference sequence). Losses at the gene ends were 4 bases for V and 11 bases for J; bases not matched to a gene: 8. The CDR3 loop spans 14 amino acids. The chain's CDR3 is CASSSVGQGGKLFF. The DNA of the CDR3 is TGTGCCAGCAGCTCCGTGGGACAGGGAGGCAAACTGTTTTTT.

The chain employs TRBV28 and TRBJ2-1; 9 nucleotides match TRBD2. The CDR3 contains 13 residues. J lost 8 bases, V lost 6 bases, and 5 bases had no gene match. Germline CDR1 is MDHEN and CDR2 is SYDVKM. Written as DNA, the CDR3 is TGTGCCAGCAGAGTTAGCGGGAGCTATGAGCAGTTCTTC. It encodes CASRVSGSYEQFF.

In this sample, this clone turned up once. The chain joins TRBV2 to TRBJ1-1; no definite D call. V was cut by 7 bases and J by 2 bases, with 14 bases left in between. CDR3 length equals 14 residues. Germline loops: CDR1 SNHLY, CDR2 FYNNEI. DNA of the CDR3: TGTGCCAGCATGGCGGCACAATCTAACACTGAAGCTTTCTTT. Translating gives CASMAAQSNTEAFF.

The chain is built from TRBV7-8 and TRBJ2-7; tentatively, D is TRBD1 (6 bases). The CDR3 consists of 14 residues. The V and J ends lost 5 bases and 3 bases respectively, with 14 bases between them. Germline V gene data show CDR1 as SGHVS and CDR2 as FQNEAQ. CDR3 region: CASSEVGANYEQYF. In nucleotides, the CDR3 is TGTGCCAGCAGCGAAGTGGGGGCTAACTACGAGCAGTACTTC.

Here the CDR3 reads CASSAVDSSLYEQYF. The CDR3 DNA reads TGTGCCAGCAGTGCTGTGGACAGTTCACTTTACGAGCAGTACTTC. The V and J genes are TRBV2 and TRBJ2-7, with D tentatively TRBD1 (6 bases). This CDR3 is 15 amino acids long. The germline V gene encodes CDR1 SNHLY and CDR2 FYNNEI. Trimming took off 4 bases at V and 4 bases at J, with 17 bases between the two ends.